This T cell receptor beta chain is from a study of OX40 agonist ivuxolimab in advanced cancers. Study outcomes and limitations: The CD4+ and CD8+ T cells in the blood had expanded clonally by week 6 at 0.1 to 3.0 mg/kg.

The CDR3 spans 13 residues. The V gene's germline CDR1 is SEHNR and CDR2 FQNEAQ (reference sequence). The ends were cut back, 6 bases at V and 4 bases at J, with 12 bases in the middle. The protocol was immunoSEQ multiplex PCR, while the TCRdb copy is restricted to in-frame clones and leaves out a portion. The repertoire has tens of thousands of clones, around 83% of them found once; the top ten carry roughly 1.2%. As to this clone: Its antigen remains unknown.

V gene TRBV7-9 combines with J gene TRBJ2-5, with D possibly being TRBD2 (5 bases). This TCR was recovered from an adult with an advanced solid tumor such as melanoma, head and neck, liver or kidney cancer. The sequencing used CD4+ or CD8+ T cells sorted from blood, collected in a trial of the OX40 agonist ivuxolimab. The CDR3 DNA is TGTGCCAGCAGACCACTAGGTAGAGAGACCCAGTACTTC. It translates to CASRPLGRETQYF.